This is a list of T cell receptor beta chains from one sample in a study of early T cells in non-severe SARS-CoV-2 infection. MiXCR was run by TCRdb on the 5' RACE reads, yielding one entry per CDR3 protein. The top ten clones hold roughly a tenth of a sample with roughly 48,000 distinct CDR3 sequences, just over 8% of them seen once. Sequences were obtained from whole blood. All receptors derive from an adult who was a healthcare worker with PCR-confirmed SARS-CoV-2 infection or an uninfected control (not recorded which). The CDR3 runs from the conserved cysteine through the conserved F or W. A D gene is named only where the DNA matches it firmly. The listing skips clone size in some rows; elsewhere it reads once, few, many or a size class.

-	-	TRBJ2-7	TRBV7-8	TGTGCCAGCAGCCCCAGGGGAAGGGGCAGCGAGCAGTACTTC	CASSPRGRGSEQYF
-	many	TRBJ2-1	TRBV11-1	TGTGCCAGCAGCCCCAGAAGGGTTAGCTCCTACAATGAGCAGTTCTTC	CASSPRRVSSYNEQFF
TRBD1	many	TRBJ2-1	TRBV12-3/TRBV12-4	TGTGCCAGCAGTCTAATGACAGGGGGCAATTACAATGAGCAGTTCTTC	CASSLMTGGNYNEQFF
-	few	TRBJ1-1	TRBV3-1	TGTGCCAGCAGCCTAAGGGCAGGTAACACTGAAGCTTTCTTT	CASSLRAGNTEAFF
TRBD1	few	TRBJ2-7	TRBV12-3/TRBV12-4	TGTGCCAGCAGTTTTCTCCGGGACAGCTCCTACGAGCAGTACTTC	CASSFLRDSSYEQYF
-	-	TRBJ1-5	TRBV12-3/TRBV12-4	TGTGCCAGCAGTTTGTCAGGGAACAATCAGCCCCAGCATTTT	CASSLSGNNQPQHF
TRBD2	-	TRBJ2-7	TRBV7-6	TGTGCCAGCAGCCCCCAGGGAGGGACCCAAGACGAGCAGTACTTC	CASSPQGGTQDEQYF
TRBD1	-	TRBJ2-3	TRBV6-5	TGTGCCAGCAGCGCCACAGGGGTGATGCAGTATTTT	CASSATGVMQYF
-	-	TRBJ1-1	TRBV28	TGTGCCAGCAGTTTATCCGGACCCCACACTGAAGCTTTCTTT	CASSLSGPHTEAFF
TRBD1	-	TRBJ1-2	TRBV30	TGTGCCTGGGTCCGACAGGGTAGTGGCTACACCTTC	CAWVRQGSGYTF
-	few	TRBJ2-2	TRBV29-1	TGCAGCGTTTGGGAAAGGGCCGGGGAGCTGTTTTTT	CSVWERAGELFF
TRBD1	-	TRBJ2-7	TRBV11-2	TGTGCCAGCAGCTTAGGCAGGGGGTTCTACGAGCAGTACTTC	CASSLGRGFYEQYF
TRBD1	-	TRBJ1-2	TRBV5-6	TGTGCCAGCAGTCGACAGGGGGCTCGTAACTATGGCTACACCTTC	CASSRQGARNYGYTF
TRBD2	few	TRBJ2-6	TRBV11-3	TGTGCCAGCAGCTTAGTCGCGGGAGCTGGGGCCAACGTCCTGACTTTC	CASSLVAGAGANVLTF
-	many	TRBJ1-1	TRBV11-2	TGTGCCAGCAGCTTAGAGGGGGCGGTGAACACTGAAGCTTTCTTT	CASSLEGAVNTEAFF
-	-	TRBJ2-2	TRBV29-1	TGCAGCGTTGAGAGAGACACCGGTACCGGGGAGCTGTTTTTT	CSVERDTGTGELFF
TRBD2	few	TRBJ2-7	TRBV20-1	TGCAGTGCCCAGGGACTAGCGGGACCCTACGAGCAGTACTTC	CSAQGLAGPYEQYF
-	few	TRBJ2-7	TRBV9	TGTGCCAGCAGAGGAACAGGGACAGAGCAGTACTTC	CASRGTGTEQYF
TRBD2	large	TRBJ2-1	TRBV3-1	TGTGCCAGCAGCCAAGATCTAAGCGGGGCCTACAATGAGCAGTTCTTC	CASSQDLSGAYNEQFF
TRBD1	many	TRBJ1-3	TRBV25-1	TGTGCCAGCAGTGAATTTGAGACAGGGACAAACACCATATATTTT	CASSEFETGTNTIYF
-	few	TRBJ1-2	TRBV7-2	TGTGCCAGCAGCCCCGAGTCTAACTATGGCTACACCTTC	CASSPESNYGYTF
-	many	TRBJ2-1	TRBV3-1	TGTGCCAGCAGCCAAGGGGACTACAATGAGCAGTTCTTC	CASSQGDYNEQFF
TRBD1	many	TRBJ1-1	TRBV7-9	TGTGCCAGCAGCCCACCGGGACAGGGGGCGACTGAAGCTTTCTTT	CASSPPGQGATEAFF
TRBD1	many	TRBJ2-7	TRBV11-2	TGTGCCAGCAGCTACGGGACAGGGGGCGAGCAGTACTTC	CASSYGTGGEQYF
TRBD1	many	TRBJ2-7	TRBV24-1	TGTGCCACCAGTCGGGAGGGGACAGGGGGCGAAGAGCAGTACTTC	CATSREGTGGEEQYF
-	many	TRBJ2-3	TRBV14	TGTGCCAGCAGTCGGGACACGCTCGCTAGCACAGATACGCAGTATTTT	CASSRDTLASTDTQYF
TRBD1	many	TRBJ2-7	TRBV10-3	TGTGCCATCAGTGAGATTGGCGGGGACAGGGGCGAGCAGTACTTC	CAISEIGGDRGEQYF
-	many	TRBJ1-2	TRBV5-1	TGCGCCAGCCGACTAAACGCGGGACTTTATGGCTACACCTTC	CASRLNAGLYGYTF
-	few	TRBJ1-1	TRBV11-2	TGTGCCAGCAGCTTATACGTAAGCCCTGAAGCTTTCTTT	CASSLYVSPEAFF
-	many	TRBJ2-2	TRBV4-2	TGTGCCAGCAACCAGGGTACCGGGGAGCTGTTTTTT	CASNQGTGELFF
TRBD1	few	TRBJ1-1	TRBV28	TGTGCCAGCAGTTTGACAGGGGGCTTTAGCCGGCGTGGAGGAGCTTTCTTT	CASSLTGGFSRRGGAFF
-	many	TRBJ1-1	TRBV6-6	TGTGCCAGCACCGTAAACACTGAAGCTTTCTTT	CASTVNTEAFF
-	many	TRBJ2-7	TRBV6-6	TGTGCCAGCAGTCGACCCTCCGGGACTCAAACTTACGAGCAGTACTTC	CASSRPSGTQTYEQYF
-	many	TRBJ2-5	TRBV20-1	TGCAGCCACATTCTGGGGCTAGCTGAGACCCAGTACTTC	CSHILGLAETQYF
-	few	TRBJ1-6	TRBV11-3	TGTGCCAGCAGCCTCTCCAATTCACCCCTCCACTTT	CASSLSNSPLHF
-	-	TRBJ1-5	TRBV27	TGTGCCAGCAGTTCGAATCCGGACAGCAATCAGCCCCAGCATTTT	CASSSNPDSNQPQHF
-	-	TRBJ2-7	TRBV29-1	TGCAGCGTTGAAGATCGCTACGGGGCCTCCTACGAGCAGTACTTC	CSVEDRYGASYEQYF
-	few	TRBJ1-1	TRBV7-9	TGTGCCAGCAGCTTAGAGCGCGTTGGAGCTTTCTTT	CASSLERVGAFF